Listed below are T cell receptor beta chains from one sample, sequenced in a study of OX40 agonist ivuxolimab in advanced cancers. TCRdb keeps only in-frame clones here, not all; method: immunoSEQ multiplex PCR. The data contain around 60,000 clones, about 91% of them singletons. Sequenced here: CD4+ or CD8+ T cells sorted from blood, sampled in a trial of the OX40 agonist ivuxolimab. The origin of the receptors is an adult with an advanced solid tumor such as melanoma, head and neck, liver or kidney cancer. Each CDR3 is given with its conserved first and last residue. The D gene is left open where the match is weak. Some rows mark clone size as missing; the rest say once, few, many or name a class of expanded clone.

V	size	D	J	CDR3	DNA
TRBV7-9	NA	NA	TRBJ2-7	CASSLELYEQYF	TGTGCCAGCAGCTTAGAACTATACGAGCAGTACTTC
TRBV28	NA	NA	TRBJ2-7	CASSSARGSNYEQYF	TGTGCCAGCAGTTCCGCCCGGGGATCTAACTACGAGCAGTACTTC
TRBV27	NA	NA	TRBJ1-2	CASSPWAASYGYTF	TGTGCCAGCAGCCCATGGGCTGCGTCCTATGGCTACACCTTC
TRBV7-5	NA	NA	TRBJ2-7	CASSPPLTGYEQYF	TGTGCCAGCAGCCCCCCTTTAACAGGATACGAGCAGTACTTC
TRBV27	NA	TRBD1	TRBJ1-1	CASSSFRTGPNTEAFF	TGTGCCAGCAGTTCATTCCGGACAGGTCCCAACACTGAAGCTTTCTTT
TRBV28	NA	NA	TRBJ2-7	CASSLYAGSYEQYF	TGTGCCAGCAGTTTATATGCGGGAAGCTACGAGCAGTACTTC
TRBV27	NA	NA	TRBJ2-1	CASSLSTRSGQFF	TGTGCCAGCAGTTTATCGACTAGATCGGGGCAGTTCTTC
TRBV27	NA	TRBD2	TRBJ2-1	CASEASGTSYNEQFF	TGTGCCAGTGAGGCTAGCGGGACTTCCTACAATGAGCAGTTCTTC
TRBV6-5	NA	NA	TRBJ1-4	CASGTYEKLFF	TGTGCCAGCGGGACTTATGAAAAACTGTTTTTT
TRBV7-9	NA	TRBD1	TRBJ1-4	CASSSGGQGHEKLFF	TGTGCCAGCAGCTCAGGTGGACAGGGGCATGAAAAACTGTTTTTT
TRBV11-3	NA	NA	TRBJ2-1	CASSLDGTNEQFF	TGTGCCAGCAGCTTAGATGGGACCAATGAGCAGTTCTTC
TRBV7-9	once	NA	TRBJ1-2	CASSLEPRSTNYGYTF	TGTGCCAGCAGCTTAGAACCGCGTTCGACGAACTATGGCTACACCTTC
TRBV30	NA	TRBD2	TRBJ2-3	CAWSSGGTDTQYF	TGTGCCTGGAGTAGCGGGGGCACAGATACGCAGTATTTT
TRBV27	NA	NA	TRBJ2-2	CASSSNTGELFF	TGTGCCAGCAGTTCTAACACCGGGGAGCTGTTTTTT
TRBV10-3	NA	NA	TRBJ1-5	CAIRDSFNQPQHF	TGTGCCATCAGAGACAGTTTCAATCAGCCCCAGCATTTT
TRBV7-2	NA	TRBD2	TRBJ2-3	CASSLETSGITDTQYF	TGTGCCAGCAGCTTAGAGACTAGCGGGATCACAGATACGCAGTATTTT
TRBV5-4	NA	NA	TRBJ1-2	CASSLGTNYGYTF	TGTGCCAGCAGCTTGGGCACGAACTATGGCTACACCTTC
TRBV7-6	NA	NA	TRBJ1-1	CASSLTGNNEAFF	TGTGCCAGCAGCTTAACAGGGAACAATGAAGCTTTCTTT
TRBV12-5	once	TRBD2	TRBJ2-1	CASVDLPSGTIDEQFF	TGTGCTAGTGTGGACCTTCCTAGCGGGACTATCGATGAGCAGTTCTTC
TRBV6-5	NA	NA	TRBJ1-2	CASRDISYGYTF	TGTGCCAGCAGAGATATTAGTTATGGCTACACCTTC
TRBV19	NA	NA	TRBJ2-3	CASSIGGSAGPSDTQYF	TGTGCCAGTAGTATTGGGGGCTCGGCGGGACCCTCGGATACGCAGTATTTT
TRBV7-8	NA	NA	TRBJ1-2	CASSLSTGNGYTF	TGTGCCAGCAGCTTATCTACAGGGAATGGCTACACCTTC
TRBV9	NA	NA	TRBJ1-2	CASSETASNYGYTF	TGTGCCAGCAGCGAGACAGCCTCTAACTATGGCTACACCTTC
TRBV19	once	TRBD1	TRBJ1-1	CASFRGRNTEAFF	TGTGCCAGTTTTAGGGGGCGGAACACTGAAGCTTTCTTT
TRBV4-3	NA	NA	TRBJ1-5	CASSQDRMNNQPQHF	TGCGCCAGCAGCCAAGATAGAATGAACAATCAGCCCCAGCATTTT
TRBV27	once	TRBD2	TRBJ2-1	CASSGSGSSYNEQFF	TGTGCCAGCAGTGGGAGCGGGAGCTCCTACAATGAGCAGTTCTTC
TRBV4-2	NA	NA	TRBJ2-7	CASSQGLSYEQYF	TGTGCCAGCAGCCAAGGGCTTTCCTACGAGCAGTACTTC
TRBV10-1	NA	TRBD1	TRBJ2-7	CASHRGCCEQYF	TGCGCCAGCCACAGGGGATGCTGCGAGCAGTACTTC
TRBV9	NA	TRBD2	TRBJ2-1	CASSVARSGRGANEQFF	TGTGCCAGCAGCGTAGCCCGTAGCGGGAGAGGGGCGAATGAGCAGTTCTTC
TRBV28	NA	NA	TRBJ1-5	CASSLGGSNQPQHF	TGTGCCAGCAGTTTGGGGGGTAGCAATCAGCCCCAGCATTTT
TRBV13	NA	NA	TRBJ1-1	CASSAQVRRAFF	TGTGCCAGCAGCGCACAGGTTCGGAGAGCTTTCTTT
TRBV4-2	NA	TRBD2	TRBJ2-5	CASSQDWRGGLQETQYF	TGTGCCAGCAGCCAAGACTGGCGGGGAGGGCTCCAAGAGACCCAGTACTTC
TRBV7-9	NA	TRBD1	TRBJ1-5	CASSLGQGESNQPQHF	TGTGCCAGCAGCTTAGGACAGGGGGAGTCCAATCAGCCCCAGCATTTT
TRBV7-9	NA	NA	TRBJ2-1	CASSLAGGGGKDEQFF	TGTGCCAGCAGCTTAGCGGGAGGGGGAGGTAAGGATGAGCAGTTCTTC
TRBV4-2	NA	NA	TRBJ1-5	CASSLNGEYSNQPQHF	TGTGCCAGCAGCCTAAACGGGGAATATAGCAATCAGCCCCAGCATTTT
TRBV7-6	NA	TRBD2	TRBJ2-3	CASSPTGTSGDTQYF	TGTGCCAGCAGCCCCACCGGGACTAGCGGAGATACGCAGTATTTT
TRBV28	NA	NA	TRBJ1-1	CASGSSEAFF	TGTGCCAGCGGCTCGTCTGAAGCTTTCTTT
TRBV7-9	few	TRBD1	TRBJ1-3	CASSSGQGDLSGNTIYF	TGTGCCAGCAGCTCAGGACAGGGGGATCTCTCTGGAAACACCATATATTTT
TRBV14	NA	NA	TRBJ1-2	CASSQEALPGNGYTF	TGTGCCAGCAGCCAAGAGGCCCTTCCGGGGAACGGCTACACCTTC
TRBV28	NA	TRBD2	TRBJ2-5	CASSAILAGGETQYF	TGTGCCAGCAGCGCCATCCTAGCGGGAGGTGAGACCCAGTACTTC
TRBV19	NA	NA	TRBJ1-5	CASSIVATENQPQHF	TGTGCCAGTAGTATAGTGGCGACAGAAAATCAGCCCCAGCATTTT
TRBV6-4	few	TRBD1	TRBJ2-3	CASSDSGTGADTQYF	TGTGCCAGCAGTGACTCGGGGACAGGGGCAGATACGCAGTATTTT
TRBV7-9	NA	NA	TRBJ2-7	CASSLADYEQYF	TGTGCCAGCAGCTTAGCAGACTACGAGCAGTACTTC
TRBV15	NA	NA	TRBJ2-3	CATSGILADTQYF	TGTGCCACCAGCGGTATTCTAGCAGATACGCAGTATTTT
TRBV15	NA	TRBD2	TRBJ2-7	CATSREGLAGTF	TGTGCCACCAGCAGAGAGGGACTAGCGGGTACATTC
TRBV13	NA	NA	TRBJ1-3	CASSLGGRFSGNTIYF	TGTGCCAGCAGCTTAGGCGGACGGTTCTCTGGAAACACCATATATTTT
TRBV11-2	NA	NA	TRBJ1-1	CASSLMNGNTEAFF	TGTGCCAGCAGCTTAATGAATGGGAACACTGAAGCTTTCTTT
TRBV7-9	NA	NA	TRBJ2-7	CASSFGAEQYF	TGTGCCAGCAGCTTCGGTGCCGAGCAGTACTTC
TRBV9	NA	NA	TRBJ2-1	CASSVGATPYNEQFF	TGTGCCAGCAGCGTCGGGGCTACCCCCTACAATGAGCAGTTCTTC
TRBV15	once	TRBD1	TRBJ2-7	CATSRGDREIHEQYF	TGTGCCACCAGCAGAGGGGACAGGGAAATTCACGAGCAGTACTTC
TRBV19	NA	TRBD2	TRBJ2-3	CASSIDGPSGSYTDTQYF	TGTGCCAGTAGTATAGACGGACCTAGCGGGAGTTACACAGATACGCAGTATTTT